This T cell receptor beta chain was captured in a study of beta chain features in type 1 diabetes. Expressed TCRB transcripts were sequenced because the entire RNA isolate underwent reverse transcription. The protocol was immunoSEQ multiplex PCR, while the TCRdb copy is restricted to in-frame clones and leaves out a portion. This sample carries around 200,000 clones, about 13% of them seen once, and the ten largest clones take roughly 0.6%. Germline V gene data show CDR1 as SGHTA and CDR2 as FQGNSA. Trimming pared 7 bases from V and 9 bases from J, leaving 28 bases between. This CDR3 has 17 amino acids.

The V gene is TRBV7-2, the J gene TRBJ2-1, with a possible D match to TRBD2 (8 bases). This clonotype was obtained from a woman aged 18-35 years in good health. The specimen was central memory CD4+ T cells from blood. The chain's CDR3 is CASINQGGTSSPREQFF. CDR3 DNA: TGTGCCAGCATCAACCAGGGGGGGACTAGTTCGCCCCGTGAGCAGTTCTTC. The complete variable domain, with remaining parts taken from reference TRBV7-2 and TRBJ2-1, reads GAGVSQSPSNKVTEKGKDVELRCDPISGHTALYWYRQSLGQGLEFLIYFQGNSAPDKSGLPSDRFSAERTGGSVSTLTIQRTQQEDSAVYLCASINQGGTSSPREQFFGPGTRLTVL.